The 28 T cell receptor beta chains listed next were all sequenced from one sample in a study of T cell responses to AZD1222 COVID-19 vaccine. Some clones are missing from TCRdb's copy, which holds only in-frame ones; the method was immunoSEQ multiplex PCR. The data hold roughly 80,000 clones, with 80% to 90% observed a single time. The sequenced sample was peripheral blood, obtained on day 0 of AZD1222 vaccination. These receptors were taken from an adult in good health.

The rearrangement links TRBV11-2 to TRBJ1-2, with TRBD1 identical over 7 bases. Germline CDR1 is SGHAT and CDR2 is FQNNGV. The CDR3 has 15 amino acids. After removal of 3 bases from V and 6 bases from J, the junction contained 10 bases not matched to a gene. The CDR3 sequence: CASSFGTTGSNGYTF. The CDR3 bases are TGTGCCAGCAGCTTCGGGACGACAGGGTCTAATGGCTACACCTTC.

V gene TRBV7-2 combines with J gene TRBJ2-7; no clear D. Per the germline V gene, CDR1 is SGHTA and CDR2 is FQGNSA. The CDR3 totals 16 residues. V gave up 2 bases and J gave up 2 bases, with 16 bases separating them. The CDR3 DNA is TGTGCCAGCAGCTTACTCTCGCAGGCGCTACCCTACGAGCAGTACTTC. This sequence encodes CASSLLSQALPYEQYF. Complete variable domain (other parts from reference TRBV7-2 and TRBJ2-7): GAGVSQSPSNKVTEKGKDVELRCDPISGHTALYWYRQSLGQGLEFLIYFQGNSAPDKSGLPSDRFSAERTGGSVSTLTIQRTQQEDSAVYLCASSLLSQALPYEQYFGPGTRLTVT.

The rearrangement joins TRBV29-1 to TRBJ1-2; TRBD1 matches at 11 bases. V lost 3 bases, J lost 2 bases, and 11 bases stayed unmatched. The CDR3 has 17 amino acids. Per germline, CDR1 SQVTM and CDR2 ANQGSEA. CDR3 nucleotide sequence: TGCAGCGTTGATGAGAGGACAGGGGGCGCCGGGAACTATGGCTACACCTTC. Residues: CSVDERTGGAGNYGYTF. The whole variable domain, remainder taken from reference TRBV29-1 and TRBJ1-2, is SAVISQKPSRDICQRGTSLTIQCQVDSQVTMMFWYRQQPGQSLTLIATANQGSEATYESGFVIDKFPISRPNLTFSTLTVSNMSPEDSSIYLCSVDERTGGAGNYGYTFGSGTRLTVV.

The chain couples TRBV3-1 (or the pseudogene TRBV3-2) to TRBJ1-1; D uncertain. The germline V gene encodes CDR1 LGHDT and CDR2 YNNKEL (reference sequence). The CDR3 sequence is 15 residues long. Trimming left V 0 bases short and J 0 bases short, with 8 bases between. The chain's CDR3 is CASSQDLWVNTEAFF. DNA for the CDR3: TGTGCCAGCAGCCAAGATCTCTGGGTGAACACTGAAGCTTTCTTT.

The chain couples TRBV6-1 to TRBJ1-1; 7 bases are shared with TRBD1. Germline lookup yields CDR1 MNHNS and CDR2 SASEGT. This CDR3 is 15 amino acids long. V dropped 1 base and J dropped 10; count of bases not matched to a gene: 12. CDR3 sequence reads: CASSEENRGRVLAFF. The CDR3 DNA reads TGTGCCAGCAGTGAAGAAAACAGGGGTAGGGTGTTAGCTTTCTTT.

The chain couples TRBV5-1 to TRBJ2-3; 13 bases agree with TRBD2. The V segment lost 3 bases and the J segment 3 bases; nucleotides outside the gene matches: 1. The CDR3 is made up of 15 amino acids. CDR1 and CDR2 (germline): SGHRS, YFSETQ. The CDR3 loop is CASSSGLAGTDTQYF. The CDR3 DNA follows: TGCGCCAGCAGCTCGGGACTAGCGGGAACAGATACGCAGTATTTT.

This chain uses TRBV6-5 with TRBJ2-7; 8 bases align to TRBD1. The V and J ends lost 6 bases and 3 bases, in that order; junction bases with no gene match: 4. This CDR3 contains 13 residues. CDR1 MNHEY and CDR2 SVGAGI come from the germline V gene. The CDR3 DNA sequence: TGTGCCAGCAGCCGGACAGGGAACTACGAGCAGTACTTC. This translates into CASSRTGNYEQYF.

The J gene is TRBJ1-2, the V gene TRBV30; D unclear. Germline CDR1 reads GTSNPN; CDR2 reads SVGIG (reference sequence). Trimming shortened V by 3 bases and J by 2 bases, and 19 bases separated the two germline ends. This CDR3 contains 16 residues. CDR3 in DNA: TGTGCCTGGAGGATTATGGCGGGTACGAGGAACTATGGCTACACCTTC. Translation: CAWRIMAGTRNYGYTF.

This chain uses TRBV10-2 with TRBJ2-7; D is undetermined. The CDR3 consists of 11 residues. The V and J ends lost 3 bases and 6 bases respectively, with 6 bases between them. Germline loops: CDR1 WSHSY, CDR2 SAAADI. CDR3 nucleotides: TGCGCCAGCAGTGACAGTTCCGAGCAGTACTTC. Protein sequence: CASSDSSEQYF.

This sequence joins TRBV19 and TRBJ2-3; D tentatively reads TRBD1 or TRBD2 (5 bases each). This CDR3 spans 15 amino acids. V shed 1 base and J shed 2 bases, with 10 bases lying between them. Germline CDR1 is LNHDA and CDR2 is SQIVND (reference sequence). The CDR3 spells CASSIGGGNTDTQYF. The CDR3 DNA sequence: TGTGCCAGTAGTATAGGTGGGGGAAACACAGATACGCAGTATTTT.

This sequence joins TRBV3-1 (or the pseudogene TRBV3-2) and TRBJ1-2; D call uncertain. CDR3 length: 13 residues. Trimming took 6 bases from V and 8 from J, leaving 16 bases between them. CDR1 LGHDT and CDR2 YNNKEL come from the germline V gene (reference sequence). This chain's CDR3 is CASSPLVSGGYTF. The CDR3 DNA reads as TGTGCCAGCAGTCCCCTAGTAAGTGGGGGCTACACCTTC.

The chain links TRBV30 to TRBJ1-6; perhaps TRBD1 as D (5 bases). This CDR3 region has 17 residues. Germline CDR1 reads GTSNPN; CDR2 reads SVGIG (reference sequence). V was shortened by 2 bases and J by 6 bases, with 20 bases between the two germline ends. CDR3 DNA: TGTGCCTGGAGTTCAAGATGGCCAGGGACGGCTAATTCACCCCTCCACTTT. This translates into CAWSSRWPGTANSPLHF.

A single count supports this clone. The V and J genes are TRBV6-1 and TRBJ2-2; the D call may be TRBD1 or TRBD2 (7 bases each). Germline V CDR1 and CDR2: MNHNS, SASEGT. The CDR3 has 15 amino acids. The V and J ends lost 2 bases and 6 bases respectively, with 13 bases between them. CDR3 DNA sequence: TGTGCCAGCAGTGAACAGGCAGGGGGGGCCGGGGAGCTGTTTTTT. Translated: CASSEQAGGAGELFF.

The CDR3 nucleotides read TGTGCCAGCAGTCAGCCGGGACTAGCGGGGCCGAAAAACATTCAGTACTTC. Its translation: CASSQPGLAGPKNIQYF. This chain links TRBV6-6 with TRBJ2-4, with 13 bases identical to TRBD2. CDR3 length equals 17 residues. Germline V lookup: CDR1 MNHNY, CDR2 SVGAGI (reference sequence). Trimming took 5 bases from V and 4 from J; bases not matched to a gene: 8.

The CDR3 DNA reads TGCGCCAGCAGCCAAGTGCAAAATCAGCCCCAGCATTTT. This translates into CASSQVQNQPQHF. V and J are TRBV4-1 and TRBJ1-5; D call uncertain. Between the trimmed V and J ends, which lost 1 base and 4 bases, there was a span of 5 bases. CDR1 is MGHRA and CDR2 is YSYEKL in the germline V gene. This CDR3 comprises 13 residues.

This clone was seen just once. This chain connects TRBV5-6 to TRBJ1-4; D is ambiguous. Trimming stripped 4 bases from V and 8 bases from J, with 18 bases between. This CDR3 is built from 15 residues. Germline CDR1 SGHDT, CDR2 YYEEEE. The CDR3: CASSNKVLTEEKLFF. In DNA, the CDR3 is TGTGCCAGCAGCAACAAGGTCCTTACAGAAGAAAAACTGTTTTTT.

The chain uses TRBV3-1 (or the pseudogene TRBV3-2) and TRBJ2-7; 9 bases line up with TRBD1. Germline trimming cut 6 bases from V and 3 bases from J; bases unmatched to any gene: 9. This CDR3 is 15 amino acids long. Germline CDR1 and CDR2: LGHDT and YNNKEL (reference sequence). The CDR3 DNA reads TGTGCCAGCAGAGTAGACAGGGGGGGGAACTACGAGCAGTACTTC. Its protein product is CASRVDRGGNYEQYF.

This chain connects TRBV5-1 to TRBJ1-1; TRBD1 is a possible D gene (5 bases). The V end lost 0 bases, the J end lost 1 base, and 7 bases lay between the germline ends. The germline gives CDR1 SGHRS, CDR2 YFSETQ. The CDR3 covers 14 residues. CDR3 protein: CASSLGQRNTEAFF. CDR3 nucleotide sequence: TGCGCCAGCAGCTTGGGACAGAGGAACACTGAAGCTTTCTTT. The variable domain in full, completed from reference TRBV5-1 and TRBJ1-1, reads KAGVTQTPRYLIKTRGQQVTLSCSPISGHRSVSWYQQTPGQGLQFLFEYFSETQRNKGNFPGRFSGRQFSNSRSEMNVSTLELGDSALYLCASSLGQRNTEAFFGQGTRLTVV.

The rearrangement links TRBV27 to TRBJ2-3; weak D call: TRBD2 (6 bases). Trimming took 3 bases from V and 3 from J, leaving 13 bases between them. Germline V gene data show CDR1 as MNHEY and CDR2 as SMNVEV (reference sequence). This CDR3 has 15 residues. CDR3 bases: TGTGCCAGCAGTTTCCTGGGACTTTTTACAGATACGCAGTATTTT. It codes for CASSFLGLFTDTQYF.

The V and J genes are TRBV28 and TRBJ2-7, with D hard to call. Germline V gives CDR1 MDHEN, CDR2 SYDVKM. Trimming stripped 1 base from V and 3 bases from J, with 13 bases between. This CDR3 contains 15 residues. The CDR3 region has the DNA TGTGCCAGCAGTTTATCCCCTGTCCCCCTCTACGAGCAGTACTTC. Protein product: CASSLSPVPLYEQYF. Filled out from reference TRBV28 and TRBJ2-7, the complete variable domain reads DVKVTQSSRYLVKRTGEKVFLECVQDMDHENMFWYRQDPGLGLRLIYFSYDVKMKEKGDIPEGYSVSREKKERFSLILESASTNQTSMYLCASSLSPVPLYEQYFGPGTRLTVT.

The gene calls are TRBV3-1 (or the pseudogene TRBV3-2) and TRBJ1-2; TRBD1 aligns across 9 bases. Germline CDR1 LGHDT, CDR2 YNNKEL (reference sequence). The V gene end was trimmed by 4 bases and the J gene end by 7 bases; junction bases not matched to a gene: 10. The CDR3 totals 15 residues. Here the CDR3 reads CASSPPGQGVIGYTF. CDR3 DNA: TGTGCCAGCAGCCCACCGGGACAGGGTGTAATTGGCTACACCTTC.

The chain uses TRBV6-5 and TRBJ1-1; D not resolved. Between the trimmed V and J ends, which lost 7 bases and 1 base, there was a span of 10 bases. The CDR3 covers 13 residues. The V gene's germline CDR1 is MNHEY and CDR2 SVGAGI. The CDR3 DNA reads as TGTGCCAGCACCCCGGACGGGAACACTGAAGCTTTCTTT. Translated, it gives CASTPDGNTEAFF.

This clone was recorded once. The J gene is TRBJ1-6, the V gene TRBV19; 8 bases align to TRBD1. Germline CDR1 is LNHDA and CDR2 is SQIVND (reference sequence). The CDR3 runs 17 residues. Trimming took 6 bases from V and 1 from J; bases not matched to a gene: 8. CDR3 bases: TGTGCCAGTAGGTTCCTTGGACAGGGTTCCTATAATTCACCCCTCCACTTT. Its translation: CASRFLGQGSYNSPLHF.

This CDR3 reads CASTTGSKYHGYTF. DNA for the CDR3: TGTGCCAGTACCACAGGGTCGAAATACCATGGCTACACCTTC. The J gene is TRBJ1-2, the V gene TRBV19, with D possibly being TRBD1 (6 bases). Trimming cost V 7 bases and J 6 bases, with 18 bases left between them. The CDR3 has 14 amino acids. Germline V gene data show CDR1 as LNHDA and CDR2 as SQIVND (reference sequence).

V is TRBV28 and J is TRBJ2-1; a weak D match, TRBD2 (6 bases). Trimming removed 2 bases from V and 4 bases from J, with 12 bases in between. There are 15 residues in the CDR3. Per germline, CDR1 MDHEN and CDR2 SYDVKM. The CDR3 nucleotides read TGTGCCAGCAGTTTAATCGGGGGTTCTTACAATGAGCAGTTCTTC. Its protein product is CASSLIGGSYNEQFF.

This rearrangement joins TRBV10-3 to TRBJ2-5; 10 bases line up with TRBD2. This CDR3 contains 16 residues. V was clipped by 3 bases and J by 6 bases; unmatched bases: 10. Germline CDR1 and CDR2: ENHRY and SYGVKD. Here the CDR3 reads CAISDLGLAGAQTQYF. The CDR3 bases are TGTGCCATCAGTGACCTTGGGCTAGCGGGGGCCCAGACCCAGTACTTC.

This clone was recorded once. CDR3 in DNA: TGCGCCAGCAGTGCTTCAGGAGTGGGGGAGCAGTACTTC. It translates to CASSASGVGEQYF. V is TRBV10-2 and J is TRBJ2-7; no clear D. Germline CDR1 WSHSY, CDR2 SAAADI. The length of the CDR3 is 13 residues. With 4 bases removed from V and 7 bases from J, the gap between germline ends came to 14 bases.

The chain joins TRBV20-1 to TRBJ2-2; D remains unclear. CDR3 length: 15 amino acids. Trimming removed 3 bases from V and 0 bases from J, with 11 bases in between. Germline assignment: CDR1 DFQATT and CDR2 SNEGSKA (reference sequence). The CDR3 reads CSASNTASNTGELFF. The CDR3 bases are TGCAGTGCTAGTAACACGGCCTCGAACACCGGGGAGCTGTTTTTT.